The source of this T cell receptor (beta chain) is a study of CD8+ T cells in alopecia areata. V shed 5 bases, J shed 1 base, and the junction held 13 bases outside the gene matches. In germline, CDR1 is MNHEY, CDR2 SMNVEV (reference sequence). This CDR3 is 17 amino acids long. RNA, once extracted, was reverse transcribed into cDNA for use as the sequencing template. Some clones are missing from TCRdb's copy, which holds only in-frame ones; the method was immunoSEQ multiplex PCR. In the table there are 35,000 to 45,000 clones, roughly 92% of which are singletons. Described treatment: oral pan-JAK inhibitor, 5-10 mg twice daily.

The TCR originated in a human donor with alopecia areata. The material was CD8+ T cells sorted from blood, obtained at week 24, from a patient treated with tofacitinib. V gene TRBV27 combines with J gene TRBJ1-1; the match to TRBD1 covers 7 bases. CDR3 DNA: TGTGCCAGCAGTCCTTATGGGGTACAGGGGCGGAACACTGAAGCTTTCTTT. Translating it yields CASSPYGVQGRNTEAFF.